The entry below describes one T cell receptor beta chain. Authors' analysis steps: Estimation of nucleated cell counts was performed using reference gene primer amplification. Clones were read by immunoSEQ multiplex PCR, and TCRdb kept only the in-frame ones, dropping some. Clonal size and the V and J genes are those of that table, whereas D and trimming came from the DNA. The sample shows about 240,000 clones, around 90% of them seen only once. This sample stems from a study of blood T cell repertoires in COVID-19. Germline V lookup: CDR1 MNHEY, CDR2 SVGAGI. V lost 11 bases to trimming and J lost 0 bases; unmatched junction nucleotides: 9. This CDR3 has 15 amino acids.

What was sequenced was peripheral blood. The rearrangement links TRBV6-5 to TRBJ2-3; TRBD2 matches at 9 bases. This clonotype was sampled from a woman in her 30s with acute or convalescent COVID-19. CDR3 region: CAVRLAESSTDTQYF. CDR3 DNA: TGTGCCGTCCGACTAGCGGAATCTAGCACAGATACGCAGTATTTT.